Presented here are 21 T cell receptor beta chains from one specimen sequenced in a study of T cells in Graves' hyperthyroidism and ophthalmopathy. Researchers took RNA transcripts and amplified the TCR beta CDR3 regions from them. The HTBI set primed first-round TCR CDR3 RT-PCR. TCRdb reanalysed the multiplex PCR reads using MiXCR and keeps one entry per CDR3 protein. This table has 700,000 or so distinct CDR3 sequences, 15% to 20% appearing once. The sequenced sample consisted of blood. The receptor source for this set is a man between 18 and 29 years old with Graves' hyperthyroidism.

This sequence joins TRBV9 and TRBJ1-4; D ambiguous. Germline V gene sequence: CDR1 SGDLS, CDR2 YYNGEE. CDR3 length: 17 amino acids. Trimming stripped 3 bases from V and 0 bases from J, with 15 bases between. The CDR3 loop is CASSAEGSGATNEKLFF. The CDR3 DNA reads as TGTGCCAGCAGCGCCGAAGGGAGCGGGGCAACTAATGAAAAACTGTTTTTT.

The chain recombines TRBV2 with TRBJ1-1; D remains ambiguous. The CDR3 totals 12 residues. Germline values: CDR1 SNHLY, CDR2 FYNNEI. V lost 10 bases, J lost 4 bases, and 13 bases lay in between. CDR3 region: CATGIVGTEAFF. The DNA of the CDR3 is TGTGCCACCGGGATCGTGGGCACTGAAGCTTTCTTT.

This chain's CDR3 is CASSSPGTVNTGELFF. DNA of the CDR3: TGTGCCAGCAGTTCCCCTGGGACCGTTAACACCGGGGAGCTGTTTTTT. V is TRBV28 and J is TRBJ2-2; either TRBD1 or TRBD2 may supply D (5 bases each). Trimming removed 4 bases from V and 2 bases from J, with 14 bases in between. Germline V gives CDR1 MDHEN, CDR2 SYDVKM. This CDR3 has 16 residues. Based on the CDR3 plus reference TRBV28 and TRBJ2-2, the full variable domain is DVKVTQSSRYLVKRTGEKVFLECVQDMDHENMFWYRQDPGLGLRLIYFSYDVKMKEKGDIPEGYSVSREKKERFSLILESASTNQTSMYLCASSSPGTVNTGELFFGEGSRLTVL.

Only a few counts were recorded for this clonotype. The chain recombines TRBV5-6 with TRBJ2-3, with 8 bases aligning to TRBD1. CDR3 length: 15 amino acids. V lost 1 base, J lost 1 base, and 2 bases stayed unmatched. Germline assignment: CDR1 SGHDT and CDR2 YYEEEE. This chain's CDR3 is CASSLLDRGTDTQYF. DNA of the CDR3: TGTGCCAGCAGCTTGTTGGACAGGGGCACAGATACGCAGTATTTT. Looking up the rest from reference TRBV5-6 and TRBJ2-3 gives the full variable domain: DAGVTQSPTHLIKTRGQQVTLRCSPKSGHDTVSWYQQALGQGPQFIFQYYEEEERQRGNFPDRFSGHQFPNYSSELNVNALLLGDSALYLCASSLLDRGTDTQYFGPGTRLTVL.

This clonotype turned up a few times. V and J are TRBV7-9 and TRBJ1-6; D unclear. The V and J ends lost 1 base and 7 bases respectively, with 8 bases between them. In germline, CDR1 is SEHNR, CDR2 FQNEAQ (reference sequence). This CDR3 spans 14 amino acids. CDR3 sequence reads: CASSLVNRNSPLHF. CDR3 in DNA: TGTGCCAGCAGCTTAGTGAACAGAAATTCACCCCTCCACTTT.

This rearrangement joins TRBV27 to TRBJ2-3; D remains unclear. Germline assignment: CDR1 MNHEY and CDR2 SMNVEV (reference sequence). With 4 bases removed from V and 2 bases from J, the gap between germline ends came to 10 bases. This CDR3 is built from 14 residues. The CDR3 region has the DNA TGTGCCAGCAGTTGGGTAGAAGACACAGATACGCAGTATTTT. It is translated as CASSWVEDTDTQYF.

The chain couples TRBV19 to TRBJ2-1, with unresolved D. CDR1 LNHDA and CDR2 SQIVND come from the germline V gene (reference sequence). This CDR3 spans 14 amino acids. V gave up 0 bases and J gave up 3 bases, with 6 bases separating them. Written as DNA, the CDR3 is TGTGCCAGTAGTATAGACCCAGGCTACAATGAGCAGTTCTTC. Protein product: CASSIDPGYNEQFF.

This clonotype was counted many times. The CDR3 nucleotides read TGTGCCAGCAGCCCACGGGGAGTGCCAAGCGAAAAACTGTTTTTT. Translation gives CASSPRGVPSEKLFF. The V and J genes are TRBV11-3 and TRBJ1-4; D is unclear. The CDR3 covers 15 residues. Germline CDR1 SGHNT, CDR2 YENEEA. V lost 5 bases, J lost 8 bases, and 18 bases lay in between. Supplemented by reference TRBV11-3 and TRBJ1-4, the full variable domain reads EAGVVQSPRYKIIEKKQPVAFWCNPISGHNTLYWYLQNLGQGPELLIRYENEEAVDDSQLPKDRFSAERLKGVDSTLKIQPAELGDSAVYLCASSPRGVPSEKLFFGSGTQLSVL.

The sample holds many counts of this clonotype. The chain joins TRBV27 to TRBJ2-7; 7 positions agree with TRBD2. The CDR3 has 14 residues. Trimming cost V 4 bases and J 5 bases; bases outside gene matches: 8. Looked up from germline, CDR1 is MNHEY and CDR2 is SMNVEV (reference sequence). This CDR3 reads CASSSGLVQNEQYF. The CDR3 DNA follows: TGTGCCAGCAGTTCAGGACTAGTTCAAAACGAGCAGTACTTC.

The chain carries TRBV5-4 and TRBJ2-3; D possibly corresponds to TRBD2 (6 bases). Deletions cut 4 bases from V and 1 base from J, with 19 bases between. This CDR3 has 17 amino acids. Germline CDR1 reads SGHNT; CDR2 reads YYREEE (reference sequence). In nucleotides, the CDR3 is TGTGCCAGCAGCCTGGGACGCAGGAGGGGACGCACAGATACGCAGTATTTT. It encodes CASSLGRRRGRTDTQYF.

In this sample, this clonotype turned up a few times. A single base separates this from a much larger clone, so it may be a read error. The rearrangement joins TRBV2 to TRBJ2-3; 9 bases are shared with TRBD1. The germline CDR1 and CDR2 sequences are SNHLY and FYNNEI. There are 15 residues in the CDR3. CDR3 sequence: CAGSQDRGGTDTQYF. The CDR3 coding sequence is TGTGCCGGCAGTCAGGACAGGGGCGGCACAGATACGCAGTATTTT.

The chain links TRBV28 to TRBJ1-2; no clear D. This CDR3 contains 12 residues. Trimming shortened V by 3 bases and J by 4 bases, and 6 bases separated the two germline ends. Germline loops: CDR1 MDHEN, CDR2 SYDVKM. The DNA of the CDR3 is TGTGCCAGCAGTTTTCGCACCTATGGCTACACCTTC. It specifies CASSFRTYGYTF.

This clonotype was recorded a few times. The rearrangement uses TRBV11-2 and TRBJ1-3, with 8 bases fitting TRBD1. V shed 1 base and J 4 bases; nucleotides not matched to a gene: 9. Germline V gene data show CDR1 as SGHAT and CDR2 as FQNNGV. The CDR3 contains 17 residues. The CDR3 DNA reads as TGTGCCAGCAGCTTAGGTCTCGGACAGGGAAGGGGAAACACCATATATTTT. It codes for CASSLGLGQGRGNTIYF.

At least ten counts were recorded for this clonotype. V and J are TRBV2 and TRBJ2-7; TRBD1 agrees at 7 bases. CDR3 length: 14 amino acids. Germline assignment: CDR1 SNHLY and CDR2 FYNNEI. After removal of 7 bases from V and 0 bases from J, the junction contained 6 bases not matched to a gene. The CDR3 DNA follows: TGTGCCAGCACCGCGGACAGGAGCTCCTACGAGCAGTACTTC. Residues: CASTADRSSYEQYF.

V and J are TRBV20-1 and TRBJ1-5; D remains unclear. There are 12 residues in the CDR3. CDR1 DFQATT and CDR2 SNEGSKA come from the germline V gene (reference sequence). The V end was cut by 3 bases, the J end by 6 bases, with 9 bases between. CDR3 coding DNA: TGCAGTGCTAGTCCGTACACTCAGCCCCAGCATTTT. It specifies CSASPYTQPQHF.

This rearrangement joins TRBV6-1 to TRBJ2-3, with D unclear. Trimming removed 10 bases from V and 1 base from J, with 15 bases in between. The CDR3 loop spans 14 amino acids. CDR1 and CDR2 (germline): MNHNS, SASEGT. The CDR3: CATLDRSGTDTQYF. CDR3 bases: TGTGCCACACTCGATAGGTCCGGCACAGATACGCAGTATTTT.

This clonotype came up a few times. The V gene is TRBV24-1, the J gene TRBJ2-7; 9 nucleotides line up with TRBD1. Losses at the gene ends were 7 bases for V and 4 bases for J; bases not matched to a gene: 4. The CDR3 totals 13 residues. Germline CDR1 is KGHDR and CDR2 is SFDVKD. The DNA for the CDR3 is TGTGCCACCAGCGCTGGACAGGGGTACGAGCAGTACTTC. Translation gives CATSAGQGYEQYF.

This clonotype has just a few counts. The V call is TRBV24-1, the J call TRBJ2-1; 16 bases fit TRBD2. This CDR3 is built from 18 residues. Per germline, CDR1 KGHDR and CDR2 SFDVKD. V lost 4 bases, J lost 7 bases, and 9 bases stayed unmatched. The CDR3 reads CATSEPGLAGGPSNEQFF. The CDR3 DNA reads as TGTGCCACCAGTGAGCCGGGACTAGCGGGAGGGCCAAGTAATGAGCAGTTCTTC.

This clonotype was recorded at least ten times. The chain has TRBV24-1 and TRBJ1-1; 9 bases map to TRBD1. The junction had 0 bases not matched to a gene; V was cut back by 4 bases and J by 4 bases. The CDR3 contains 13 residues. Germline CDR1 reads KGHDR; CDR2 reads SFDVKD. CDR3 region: CATSETGGTEAFF. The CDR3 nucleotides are TGTGCCACCAGTGAGACAGGGGGCACTGAAGCTTTCTTT.

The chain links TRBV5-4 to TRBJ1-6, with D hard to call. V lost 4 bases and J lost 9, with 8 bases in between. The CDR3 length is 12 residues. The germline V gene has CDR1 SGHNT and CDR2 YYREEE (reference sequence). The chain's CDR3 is CASSPAGSPLHF. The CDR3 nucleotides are TGTGCCAGCAGCCCCGCCGGTTCACCCCTCCACTTT.

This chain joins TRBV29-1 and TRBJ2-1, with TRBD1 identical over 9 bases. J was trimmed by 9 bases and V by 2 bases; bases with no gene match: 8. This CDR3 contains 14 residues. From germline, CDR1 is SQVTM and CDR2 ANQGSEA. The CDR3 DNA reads TGCAGCGTTGAATACGGGGACAGGGATATTGAGCAGTTCTTC. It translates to CSVEYGDRDIEQFF.